This T cell receptor (beta chain) was obtained from a study of graft-versus-host responses after intestinal transplantation. Study-wide context: Those transplanted obtained multivisceral, liver-intestinal, or isolated intestinal grafts.

The CDR3 contains 14 residues. Germline CDR1 MGHRA, CDR2 YSYEKL. The germline V and J ends were trimmed by 1 base and 4 bases, with 10 bases remaining between them. There were around 200,000 CFSE-labeled responder cells plated together with around 200,000 irradiated, violet-dye-labeled stimulator cells. Generated by immunoSEQ multiplex PCR, the TCRdb table keeps only in-frame clones and is missing some. The top ten hold roughly 3.6% of the sample, which has approximately 15,000 clones, approximately 40% seen once. This sequence joins TRBV4-1 and TRBJ1-2; D is ambiguous. The source of this sequence is a human patient who received an intestinal transplant. The source was alloreactive CD8+ T cells from a mixed lymphocyte reaction culture, collected before intestinal transplant. Subset denoted: CFSE-low proliferating T cells sorted from roughly six-day pre-transplant mixed lymphocyte reaction (GvH or HvG direction). CDR3 nucleotides: TGCGCCAGCAGCCAAGCGCTGAATTCCTATGGCTACACCTTC. Its protein product is CASSQALNSYGYTF.